This is a list of T cell receptor beta chains from one sample in a study of blood T cells in healthy people across ages. Using its own MiXCR run on the 5' RACE reads, TCRdb lists one record per CDR3 protein. The sample consists of about 640,000 distinct CDR3 sequences, around 38% of them appearing once. Sequenced material: blood. Source of these receptors: an elderly man in good health. The conserved cysteine and the conserved F or W are not part of the CDR3 here. The order of the fields is J gene, V gene, CDR3 protein.

TRBJ2-7 TRBV5-1 ASSLTSGRYEQY
TRBJ2-1 TRBV28 ASTSGGLYGF
TRBJ2-1 TRBV6-2/TRBV6-3 TSSYRGAGANYNEQF
TRBJ2-1 TRBV11-2 ASSLTGTPVDEQF
TRBJ2-3 TRBV29-1 SVDVAASGTDTQY
TRBJ2-5 TRBV7-2 ASIDRDRGLETQY
NA TRBV15 ATSREGTGGFSYNEQY
TRBJ2-4 TRBV12-3/TRBV12-4 ASSTRRGIQY
TRBJ2-1 TRBV20-1 SARGGGYNEQF
TRBJ1-2 TRBV4-3 ASSQTTTGIYGYT
TRBJ2-7 TRBV12-3/TRBV12-4 ASSLSHSGQY